The present T cell receptor (beta chain) was sequenced within a study of T-cell reconstitution after alpha-beta-depleted transplantation in children. Overall study findings and caveats: Two months or so post-transplant, alpha-beta T cells reportedly derived from several hundred expanded graft clones.

Researchers prepared the TCRbeta library using unique molecular identifiers, the study reports. One entry per CDR3 protein, called by TCRdb with MiXCR from the PCR reads. Of around 100,000 distinct CDR3 sequences listed, around 6.1% are singletons. This clonotype has more than one count but fewer than ten. Its target is unknown. Germline CDR1 reads SNHLY; CDR2 reads FYNNEI. Losses at the gene ends were 6 bases for V and 5 bases for J; bases not matched to a gene: 3. The CDR3 is 13 residues long. The chain joins TRBV2 to TRBJ2-2; 7 bases are shared with TRBD1. The clonotype was recovered from a female patient between 2 and 15 years old who had a stem cell transplant for Fanconi anemia, so the T cells may come from the graft donor. The sequences come from PBMCs, mostly from graft donor cells, collected 60 days after TCRalphabeta/CD19-depleted stem cell transplant. Written as DNA, the CDR3 is TGTGCCAGCAGGACACAGGGGACCGGGGAGCTGTTTTTT. Amino acids: CASRTQGTGELFF.